This T cell receptor (beta chain) came from a study of post-analysis software for immune sequencing data. Study details: The courses of disease that were included comprised relapsing-remitting, secondary progressive and progressive-relapsing multiple sclerosis. Notes on the study in general: The authors found that F measure strongly co-clustered same-batch samples. Multiple sclerosis patients showed significantly lower normalized Chao1 diversity than controls did. Among a few TRBV segments more frequent in patients than controls were TRBV5-6, TRBV5-1 and TRBV20-1.

About this clonotype itself: Its cognate antigen is unknown.

Every TCR beta cDNA library bore unique molecular identifiers. T cells numbering roughly 0.9 to 10 million yielded cDNA molecules that totaled about 500,000. TCRdb reprocessed the PCR reads via MiXCR and lists one record per CDR3 protein. Altogether around 770,000 distinct CDR3 sequences are present, under 60% being singletons, with the ten largest covering around 4.7%. With V trimmed by 1 base and J by 4 bases, 2 bases remained unmatched. This CDR3 has 15 amino acids. CDR1 is SGHAT, CDR2 FQNNGV, per germline. This TCR came from a girl aged 10 to 17 with multiple sclerosis. Sequenced input: blood. J is TRBJ1-4 and V is TRBV11-2; 8 positions agree with TRBD1. The CDR3 loop reads CASSLAGQVNEKLFF. Written as DNA, the CDR3 is TGTGCCAGCAGCTTAGCGGGACAGGTTAATGAAAAACTGTTTTTT.